This TCR beta chain appears in the sequencing data of a study of blood T cell repertoires in COVID-19. On the study more broadly: T cells, B-cell-depleted T cells, or PBMCs supplied cDNA or gDNA.

Clones were read by immunoSEQ multiplex PCR, and TCRdb kept only the in-frame ones, dropping some. The table shows about 380,000 clones, with roughly 85% occurring only once. J was trimmed by 6 bases and V by 1 base; bases with no gene match: 5. The CDR3 is 14 residues long. Germline V gives CDR1 MGHRA, CDR2 YSYEKL. Sequencing input: peripheral blood. The TCR was taken from a woman under 30 with acute or convalescent COVID-19. V and J are TRBV4-1 and TRBJ2-7, with TRBD1 matching 8 bases. Here the CDR3 DNA reads TGCGCCAGCAGCCAAGGCACAGGGGGTTTCGAGCAGTACTTC. Translating it yields CASSQGTGGFEQYF.